Shown below are 13 T cell receptor beta chains from a single sample sequenced in a study of blood T cells in healthy people across ages. Through a sample-barcoded 5' primer and a J-beta primer mix, a second PCR was run for roughly 7 to 12 cycles. TCRdb reanalysed the 5' RACE reads using MiXCR and keeps one entry per CDR3 protein. The sample contains approximately 730,000 distinct CDR3 sequences, about 53% of which appear only once. Sequenced input: blood. The receptors originated from a man at least 80 years old in good health.

This clonotype was picked up a small number of times. This chain uses TRBV11-2 with TRBJ2-6; a possible D gene is TRBD1 (6 bases). V lost 7 bases and J lost 2, with 18 bases in between. Per germline, CDR1 SGHAT and CDR2 FQNNGV. CDR3 size: 17 residues. In DNA form, the CDR3 reads TGTGCCAGCACCCACAGGCAGGGGAGAACTGGGGCCAACGTCCTGACTTTC. Its translation: CASTHRQGRTGANVLTF.

The chain recombines TRBV15 with TRBJ2-1; D might be TRBD1 (5 bases). The CDR3 sequence is 14 residues long. Trimming removed 0 bases at V and 5 bases at J, with 8 bases between. CDR1 LNHNV and CDR2 YYDKDF come from the germline V gene (reference sequence). The chain's CDR3 is CATSRDWGDNEQFF. CDR3 nucleotides: TGTGCCACCAGCAGAGACTGGGGCGACAATGAGCAGTTCTTC.

The chain has TRBV12-3 or TRBV12-4 and TRBJ2-7; D uncertain. V gave up 7 bases and J gave up 7 bases, with 26 bases separating them. The CDR3 contains 16 residues. The CDR3 nucleotides read TGTGCCAGCACCCTGTGGAGTCCGGGCTCCTACAATGAGCAGTACTTC. Amino acid sequence: CASTLWSPGSYNEQYF.

This clonotype appeared a few times. The chain uses TRBV29-1 and TRBJ2-7, with D perhaps assigned TRBD1 or TRBD2 (6 bases each). This CDR3 has 13 amino acids. Germline CDR1 is SQVTM and CDR2 is ANQGSEA. The V end lost 7 bases, the J end lost 2 bases, and 15 bases lay between the germline ends. Here the CDR3 reads CSEGGRDTYEQYF. The DNA of the CDR3 is TGCAGCGAAGGGGGGCGGGACACCTACGAGCAGTACTTC.

The J gene is TRBJ2-1, the V gene TRBV24-1; D might be TRBD1 (5 bases). Per the germline V gene, CDR1 is KGHDR and CDR2 is SFDVKD. V was trimmed by 8 bases and J by 0 bases, leaving 19 bases between them. The CDR3 extends over 17 amino acids. For the CDR3, the DNA is TGTGCCACCACCATGGAGAAGGACATAGGCTCCTACAATGAGCAGTTCTTC. Translated, it gives CATTMEKDIGSYNEQFF.

This chain links TRBV7-2 with TRBJ2-1; 11 nucleotides line up with TRBD2. The CDR3 is 15 residues long. The germline gives CDR1 SGHTA, CDR2 FQGNSA. The ends lost 5 bases at V and 5 bases at J; junction bases unmatched: 5. The CDR3 sequence is CASSRTSGPDNEQFF. CDR3 sequence (DNA): TGTGCCAGCAGCCGGACTAGCGGGCCTGACAATGAGCAGTTCTTC.

The rearrangement links TRBV28 to TRBJ1-1; TRBD1 matches at 8 bases. In germline, CDR1 is MDHEN, CDR2 SYDVKM. Trimming removed 6 bases from V and 3 bases from J; junction bases left unmatched: 12. The CDR3 has 16 amino acids. CDR3 nucleotide sequence: TGTGCCAGCAGCTATTGGACAGGGACGGTGGACACTGAAGCTTTCTTT. Amino acid sequence: CASSYWTGTVDTEAFF.

The chain uses TRBV28 and TRBJ2-1; the match to TRBD1 covers 11 bases. J gave up 5 bases and V 7 bases, and 7 bases lay outside the gene matches. The CDR3 is 15 amino acids. CDR1 is MDHEN and CDR2 is SYDVKM in the germline V gene. The CDR3 loop reads CASTRTGGVDNEQFF. Here the CDR3 DNA reads TGTGCCAGCACCCGGACAGGGGGCGTAGACAATGAGCAGTTCTTC.

V gene TRBV7-3 combines with J gene TRBJ2-4; TRBD2 matches 7 bases. The DNA end lines up better with TRBJ2-7; the J call may be wrong. CDR1 is SGHTA and CDR2 is FQGTGA in the germline V gene. CDR3 length: 13 residues. CDR3 DNA sequence: TGTGCCACCTCCTGGGCTAGCGGATACGAGCAGTACTTC. Protein: CATSWASGYEQYF.

The gene calls are TRBV12-3 or TRBV12-4 and TRBJ2-5, with D perhaps matching TRBD1 (5 bases). The CDR3 spans 13 residues. V lost 3 bases and J 2 bases, leaving 7 bases between the germline ends. The CDR3 sequence is CASSLDTQETQYF. The CDR3 DNA reads as TGTGCCAGCAGTTTGGACACACAAGAGACCCAGTACTTC.

The rearrangement links TRBV27 to TRBJ2-1; tentative D call: TRBD2 (6 bases). The V and J ends lost 5 bases and 7 bases respectively, with 15 bases between them. The germline V gene has CDR1 MNHEY and CDR2 SMNVEV (reference sequence). The CDR3 loop spans 14 amino acids. The CDR3 protein is CASSREYVGNEQFF. Written as DNA, the CDR3 is TGTGCCAGCAGTCGGGAGTACGTAGGGAATGAGCAGTTCTTC.

The gene calls are TRBV5-6 and TRBJ1-2; 8 nucleotides match TRBD1. The V gene end was trimmed by 5 bases and the J gene end by 4 bases; junction bases not matched to a gene: 4. CDR3 size: 13 residues. Per germline, CDR1 SGHDT and CDR2 YYEEEE. The DNA for the CDR3 is TGTGCCAGCAGGGCCGACAGGGGCTATGGCTACACCTTC. Amino acids: CASRADRGYGYTF.

For the CDR3, the DNA is TGTGCCAGCAACCCCACAGGGGGTGTTTACAATGAGCAGTTCTTC. As protein: CASNPTGGVYNEQFF. V and J are TRBV7-3 and TRBJ2-1, with TRBD1 matching over 8 bases. Germline lookup yields CDR1 SGHTA and CDR2 FQGTGA. The CDR3 is 15 amino acids. Unmatched junction bases numbered 9, after V lost 7 bases and J lost 4 bases.